In this sample, the clone carrying this T cell receptor beta chain turned up once. V lost 6 bases and J lost 1, with 8 bases in between. This CDR3 contains 13 residues. Germline CDR1 is MNHNY and CDR2 is SVGAGI (reference sequence). This sample was included in a study of blood T cell repertoires in COVID-19. Study-level background: Donors in the United States, Italy and Spain gave samples during acute or convalescent COVID-19. The analysed material was cDNA or gDNA that came from T cells, B-cell-depleted T cells, or PBMCs.

Original analysis: Estimation of nucleated cell counts relied on the amplification of reference gene primers. TCRdb's copy holds only in-frame clones and misses some; the assay was immunoSEQ multiplex PCR. V and J calls and clone size are those listed in that table; D and trimming were worked out from the DNA. The top ten hold about 3.9% of the sample, which has roughly 330,000 clones, approximately 88% seen once. This TCR derives from a woman in her forties or fifties with active or convalescent COVID-19. The chain carries TRBV6-6 and TRBJ2-3; D is perhaps TRBD2 (5 bases). The source material was peripheral blood. The CDR3 sequence: CASSLRGTDTQYF. The CDR3 DNA is TGTGCCAGCAGCTTGAGGGGCACAGATACGCAGTATTTT.